These 17 T cell receptor beta chains originate from one sample sequenced in a study of T cells in Graves' hyperthyroidism and ophthalmopathy. From RNA transcripts, TCR beta CDR3 regions were amplified. A first-round RT-PCR of the TCR CDR3 used the HTBI primer set. TCRdb re-called the multiplex PCR reads through MiXCR, storing one row per CDR3 protein. The sample holds fewer than 600,000 distinct CDR3 sequences, 13% to 15% seen once. Source material: blood. Source of these receptors: a woman under 30 with Graves' hyperthyroidism.

The V and J genes are TRBV20-1 and TRBJ2-1; TRBD2 matches 10 bases. Per the germline V gene, CDR1 is DFQATT and CDR2 is SNEGSKA (reference sequence). The CDR3 extends over 15 amino acids. V lost 3 bases to trimming and J lost 4 bases; unmatched junction nucleotides: 6. The CDR3: CSARASGGFYNEQFF. The CDR3, as DNA: TGCAGTGCTAGGGCTAGCGGGGGTTTTTACAATGAGCAGTTCTTC.

This clonotype has more than one count but fewer than ten. The chain employs TRBV29-1 and TRBJ2-3, with 10 bases aligning to TRBD2. The CDR3 covers 14 residues. V lost 6 bases, J lost 4 bases, and 7 bases stayed unmatched. CDR1 is SQVTM and CDR2 is ANQGSEA in the germline V gene. DNA of the CDR3: TGCAGCGTGGGGACTAGCGAAATATCAGATACGCAGTATTTT. The encoded protein is CSVGTSEISDTQYF.

This clonotype was seen ten or more times. The chain uses TRBV11-3 and TRBJ2-7; TRBD1 matches at 8 bases. Germline-derived CDR1 and CDR2 are SGHNT and YENEEA. V shed 5 bases and J 4 bases; nucleotides not matched to a gene: 4. The CDR3 sequence is 13 residues long. Here the CDR3 reads CASSRGQGYEQYF. For the CDR3, the DNA is TGTGCCAGCAGCAGAGGACAGGGTTACGAGCAGTACTTC.

V and J are TRBV15 and TRBJ2-5; tentative D call: TRBD2 (6 bases). CDR3 length: 14 residues. V was shortened by 0 bases and J by 2 bases, with 7 bases between the two germline ends. The germline V gene has CDR1 LNHNV and CDR2 YYDKDF (reference sequence). CDR3 sequence: CATSRDGTQETQYF. DNA of the CDR3: TGTGCCACCAGCAGAGACGGGACTCAAGAGACCCAGTACTTC.

This clonotype has at least ten counts. The chain employs TRBV11-3 and TRBJ2-7; 7 positions match TRBD1. The CDR3 covers 17 residues. Germline CDR1 reads SGHNT; CDR2 reads YENEEA. The J segment lost 4 bases and the V segment lost 0 bases, leaving 12 bases of the junction unmatched. The chain's CDR3 is CASSLDSTGTVLYEQYF. The CDR3 bases are TGTGCCAGCAGCTTAGACTCCACCGGGACAGTTCTTTACGAGCAGTACTTC.

This clonotype was seen a handful of times. The gene calls are TRBV20-1 and TRBJ1-2; D is unresolved. The CDR3 runs to 11 residues. CDR1 is DFQATT, CDR2 SNEGSKA, per germline (reference sequence). The ends were cut back, 4 bases at V and 6 bases at J, with 9 bases in the middle. CDR3 loop: CSAMRAHGYTF. CDR3 bases: TGCAGTGCTATGAGGGCCCATGGCTACACCTTC.

This clonotype occurred many times. This chain joins TRBV7-9 and TRBJ2-3, with TRBD2 matching over 13 bases. Germline CDR1 and CDR2: SEHNR and FQNEAQ (reference sequence). This CDR3 spans 19 amino acids. J lost 2 bases, V lost 2 bases, and 10 bases had no gene match. CDR3 bases: TGTGCCAGCAGCTTATTTTTAAGGGGACTAGCGGGAACCACAGATACGCAGTATTTT. Protein: CASSLFLRGLAGTTDTQYF.

This clonotype was found many times. This chain uses TRBV7-8 with TRBJ1-2; D might be TRBD1 (5 bases). With 5 bases removed from V and 6 bases from J, the gap between germline ends came to 10 bases. The CDR3 consists of 12 residues. Per germline, CDR1 SGHVS and CDR2 FQNEAQ. The CDR3 loop is CASSAAGHGYTF. CDR3 bases: TGTGCCAGCAGCGCCGCAGGGCATGGCTACACCTTC. Drawing the rest from reference TRBV7-8 and TRBJ1-2, the complete variable domain is GAGVSQSPRYKVAKRGQDVALRCDPISGHVSLFWYQQALGQGPEFLTYFQNEAQLDKSGLPSDRFFAERPEGSVSTLKIQRTQQEDSAVYLCASSAAGHGYTFGSGTRLTVV.

This clonotype occurred many times. This sequence joins TRBV20-1 and TRBJ2-1, with D uncertain. Per germline, CDR1 DFQATT and CDR2 SNEGSKA (reference sequence). The CDR3 loop spans 15 amino acids. Trimming stripped 0 bases from V and 0 bases from J, with 9 bases between. Here the CDR3 reads CSARDHGSSYNEQFF. The CDR3 DNA is TGCAGTGCTAGAGATCACGGGTCCTCCTACAATGAGCAGTTCTTC.

In its sample, this clonotype was seen once. The V and J genes are TRBV6-5 and TRBJ2-1; D remains ambiguous. The CDR3 contains 14 residues. V was trimmed by 3 bases and J by 7 bases, leaving 13 bases between them. The germline gives CDR1 MNHEY, CDR2 SVGAGI. The CDR3 nucleotides are TGTGCCAGCAGTTATACGCTCGGTGAAAATGAGCAGTTCTTC. It is translated as CASSYTLGENEQFF.

This clonotype was counted once. With a much larger clone just one base away, this may be a read error. The chain carries TRBV29-1 and TRBJ1-4; D is possibly TRBD1 (5 bases). This CDR3 is built from 18 residues. CDR1 SQVTM and CDR2 ANQGSEA come from the germline V gene. CDR3 residues: CSVELGTSGGPTNEKPFF. The CDR3 region has the DNA TGCAGCGTTGAATTGGGGACCTCCGGGGGTCCAACTAATGAAAAACCGTTTTTT.

To note about this clonotype: The conserved final phenylalanine or tryptophan is absent from the CDR3, which likely points to a read error. The J gene is TRBJ1-1, the V gene TRBV20-1; D gene ambiguous. The CDR3 extends over 13 amino acids. The germline V gene has CDR1 DFQATT and CDR2 SNEGSKA (reference sequence). V was cut by 3 bases and J by 1 base, with 9 bases left in between. The CDR3 protein is CSASGPENTEAFI. CDR3 sequence (DNA): TGCAGTGCTAGTGGTCCGGAGAACACTGAAGCTTTCATT.

This clonotype was counted many times. V and J are TRBV19 and TRBJ1-1; a weak D match, TRBD1 (5 bases). The ends were cut back, 8 bases at V and 8 bases at J, with 21 bases in the middle. The CDR3 runs 14 residues. Germline V CDR1 and CDR2: LNHDA, SQIVND (reference sequence). The CDR3 region is CASRVGVGGEEAFF. DNA for the CDR3: TGTGCCAGTCGCGTGGGGGTGGGGGGGGAGGAAGCTTTCTTT.

This clonotype was seen a few times. This chain connects TRBV20-1 to TRBJ2-7; weak D call: TRBD2 (6 bases). The CDR3 is 12 amino acids. From germline, CDR1 is DFQATT and CDR2 SNEGSKA (reference sequence). Trimming pared 7 bases from V and 0 bases from J, leaving 10 bases between. The DNA of the CDR3 is TGCAGTGTCGGGGGACCCTCCTACGAGCAGTACGTC. It is translated as CSVGGPSYEQYV.

This clonotype was seen at least ten times. V is TRBV2 and J is TRBJ2-6; tentatively, D is TRBD1 (5 bases). CDR3 length: 15 residues. Germline CDR1 is SNHLY and CDR2 is FYNNEI. The V end lost 2 bases, the J end lost 2 bases, and 7 bases lay between the germline ends. The CDR3: CASSERQTGANVLTF. In nucleotides, the CDR3 is TGTGCCAGCAGTGAAAGACAGACTGGGGCCAACGTCCTGACTTTC.

The chain links TRBV12-3 or TRBV12-4 to TRBJ1-3; D is ambiguous. V lost 6 bases to trimming and J lost 0 bases, with 12 bases between them. The CDR3 loop spans 15 amino acids. The CDR3 loop is CASRAHSRSGNTIYF. In nucleotides, the CDR3 is TGTGCCAGCAGAGCCCACAGCCGCTCTGGAAACACCATATATTTT.

The gene calls are TRBV12-3 or TRBV12-4 and TRBJ2-7; D perhaps matches TRBD1 (6 bases). V lost 5 bases, J lost 6 bases, and 11 bases lay in between. This CDR3 is 12 amino acids long. CDR3 bases: TGTGCCAGCAGTAGGGGCAGGGGCGAGCAGTACGTC. The encoded protein is CASSRGRGEQYV.